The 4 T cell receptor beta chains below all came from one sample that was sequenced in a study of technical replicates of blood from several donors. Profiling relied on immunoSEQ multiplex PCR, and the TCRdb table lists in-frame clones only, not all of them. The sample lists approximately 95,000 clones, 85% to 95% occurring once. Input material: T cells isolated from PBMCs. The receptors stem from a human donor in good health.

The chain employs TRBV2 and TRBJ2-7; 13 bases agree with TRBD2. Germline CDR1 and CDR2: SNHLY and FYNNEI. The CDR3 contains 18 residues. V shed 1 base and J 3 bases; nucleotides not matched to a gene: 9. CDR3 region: CASSEELAGGPILYEQYF. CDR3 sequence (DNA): TGTGCCAGCAGTGAAGAACTAGCGGGAGGGCCGATCCTCTACGAGCAGTACTTC. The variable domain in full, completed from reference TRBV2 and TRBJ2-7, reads EPEVTQTPSHQVTQMGQEVILRCVPISNHLYFYWYRQILGQKVEFLVSFYNNEISEKSEIFDDQFSVERPDGSNFTLKIRSTKLEDSAMYFCASSEELAGGPILYEQYFGPGTRLTVT.

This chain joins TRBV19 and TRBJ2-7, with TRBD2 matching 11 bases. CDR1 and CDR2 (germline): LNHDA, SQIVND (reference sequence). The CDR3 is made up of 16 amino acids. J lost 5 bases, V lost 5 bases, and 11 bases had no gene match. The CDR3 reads CASSQGTSGSRHEQYF. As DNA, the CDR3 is TGTGCCAGTAGTCAAGGAACTAGCGGGAGTCGCCACGAGCAGTACTTC.

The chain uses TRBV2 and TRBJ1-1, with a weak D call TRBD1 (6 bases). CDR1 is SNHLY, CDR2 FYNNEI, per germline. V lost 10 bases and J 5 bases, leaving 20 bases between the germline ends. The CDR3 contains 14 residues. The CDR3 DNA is TGTGCCACCGATGCTGGGGGGGGCGCAACTGAAGCTTTCTTT. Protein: CATDAGGGATEAFF.

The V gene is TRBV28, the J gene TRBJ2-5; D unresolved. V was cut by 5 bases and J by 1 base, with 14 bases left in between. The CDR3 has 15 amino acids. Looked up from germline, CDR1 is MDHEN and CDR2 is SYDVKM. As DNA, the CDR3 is TGTGCCAGCAGTCGACCTTACCAGGTCCAAGAGACCCAGTACTTC. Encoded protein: CASSRPYQVQETQYF. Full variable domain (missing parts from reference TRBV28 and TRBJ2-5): DVKVTQSSRYLVKRTGEKVFLECVQDMDHENMFWYRQDPGLGLRLIYFSYDVKMKEKGDIPEGYSVSREKKERFSLILESASTNQTSMYLCASSRPYQVQETQYFGPGTRLLVL.